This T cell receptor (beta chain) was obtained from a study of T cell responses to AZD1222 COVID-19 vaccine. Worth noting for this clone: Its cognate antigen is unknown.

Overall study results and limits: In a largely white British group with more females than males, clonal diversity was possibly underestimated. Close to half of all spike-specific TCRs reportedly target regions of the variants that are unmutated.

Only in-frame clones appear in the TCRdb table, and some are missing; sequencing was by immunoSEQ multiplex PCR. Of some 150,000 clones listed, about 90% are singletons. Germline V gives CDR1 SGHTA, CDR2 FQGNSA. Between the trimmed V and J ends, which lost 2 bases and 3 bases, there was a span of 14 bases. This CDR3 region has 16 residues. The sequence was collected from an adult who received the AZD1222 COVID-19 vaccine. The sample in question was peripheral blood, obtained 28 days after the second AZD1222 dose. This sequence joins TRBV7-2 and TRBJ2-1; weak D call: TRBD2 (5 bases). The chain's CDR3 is CASSLPPDGIYNEQFF. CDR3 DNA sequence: TGTGCCAGCAGCTTACCTCCGGACGGGATCTACAATGAGCAGTTCTTC.